This TCR beta chain was sequenced in a study of T cells in women clearing cervical HPV infection. Notes on this clone: Antigen unknown.

Assay: immunoSEQ multiplex PCR; the TCRdb copy retains only in-frame clones and omits some. The table for this sample gives around 30,000 clones. Study observations and caveats: CIN3+ cases had significantly higher TCR richness than controls; evenness did not differ.

This sequence was found in a woman between 18 and 70 years old with a cervical HPV16 infection that either progressed to CIN3+ or cleared (not recorded which). The sequenced material came from blood buffy coat.

The CDR3: CASSRDRGPYEQYF. CDR3 DNA, as far as it was read: TGTGCCAGCAGTCGAGACAGGGGCCCCTACGAG. The V gene is TRBV4-2, the J gene TRBJ2-7, with TRBD1 matching 8 bases. The CDR3 goes on 3 residues after the read ends, and that part is filled in from the germline J gene. Trimming removed 6 bases from V and 2 bases from J; junction bases left unmatched: 6. The CDR3 spans 14 residues. Germline loops: CDR1 LGHNA, CDR2 YNFKEQ.